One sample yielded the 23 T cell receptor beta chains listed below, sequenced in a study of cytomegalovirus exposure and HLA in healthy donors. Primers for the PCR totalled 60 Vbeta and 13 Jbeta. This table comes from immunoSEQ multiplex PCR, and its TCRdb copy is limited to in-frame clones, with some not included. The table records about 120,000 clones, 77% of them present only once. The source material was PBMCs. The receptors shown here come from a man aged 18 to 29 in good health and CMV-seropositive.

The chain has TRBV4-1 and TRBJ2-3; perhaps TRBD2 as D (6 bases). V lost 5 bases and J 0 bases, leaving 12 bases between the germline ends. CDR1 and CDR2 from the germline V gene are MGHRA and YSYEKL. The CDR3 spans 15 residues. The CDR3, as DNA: TGCGCCAGCAGCAGTCCCGGGACTAGCACAGATACGCAGTATTTT. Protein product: CASSSPGTSTDTQYF.

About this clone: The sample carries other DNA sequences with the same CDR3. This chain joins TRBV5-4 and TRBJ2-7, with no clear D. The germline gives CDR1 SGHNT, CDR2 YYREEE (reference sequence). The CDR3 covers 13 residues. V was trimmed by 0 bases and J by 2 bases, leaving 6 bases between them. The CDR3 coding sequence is TGTGCCAGCAGCTTGGACAGAACCTACGAGCAGTACTTC. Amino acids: CASSLDRTYEQYF.

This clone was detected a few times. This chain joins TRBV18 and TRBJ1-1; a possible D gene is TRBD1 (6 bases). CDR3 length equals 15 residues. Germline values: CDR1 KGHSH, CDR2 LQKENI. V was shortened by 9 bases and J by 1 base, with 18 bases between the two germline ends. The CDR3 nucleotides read TGTGCCAGTCCCCAGGTTCAGGGACAGAACACTGAAGCTTTCTTT. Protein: CASPQVQGQNTEAFF.

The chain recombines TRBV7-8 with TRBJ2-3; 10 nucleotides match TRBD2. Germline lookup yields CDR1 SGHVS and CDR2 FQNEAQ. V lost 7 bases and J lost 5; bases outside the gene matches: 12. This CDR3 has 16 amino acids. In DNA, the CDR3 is TGTGCCAGCAAGACCTTAAGCGGGAGGGCCATAGATACGCAGTATTTT. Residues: CASKTLSGRAIDTQYF.

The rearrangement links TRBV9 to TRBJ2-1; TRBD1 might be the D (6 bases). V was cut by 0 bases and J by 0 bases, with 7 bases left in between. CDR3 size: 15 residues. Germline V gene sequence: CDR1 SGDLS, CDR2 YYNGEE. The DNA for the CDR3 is TGTGCCAGCAGCGTAGGAGGGGGCTCCTACAATGAGCAGTTCTTC. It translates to CASSVGGGSYNEQFF.

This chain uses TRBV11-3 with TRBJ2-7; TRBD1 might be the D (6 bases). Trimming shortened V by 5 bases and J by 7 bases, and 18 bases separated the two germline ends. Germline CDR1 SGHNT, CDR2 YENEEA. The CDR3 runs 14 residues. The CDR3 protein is CASSPTRTATEQYF. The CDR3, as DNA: TGTGCCAGCAGCCCCACAAGGACAGCGACAGAGCAGTACTTC.

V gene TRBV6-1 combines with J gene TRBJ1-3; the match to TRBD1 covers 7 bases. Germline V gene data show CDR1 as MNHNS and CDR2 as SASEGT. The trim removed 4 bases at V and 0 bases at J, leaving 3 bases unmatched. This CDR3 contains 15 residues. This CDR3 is CASSVPGGSGNTIYF. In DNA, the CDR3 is TGTGCCAGCAGTGTCCCAGGGGGCTCTGGAAACACCATATATTTT.

The CDR3 sequence: CASSEAGGRPQETQYF. The CDR3, as DNA: TGCGCCAGCAGCGAAGCGGGCGGGAGACCCCAAGAGACCCAGTACTTC. V and J are TRBV4-1 and TRBJ2-5, with TRBD2 matching over 7 bases. The CDR3 consists of 16 residues. CDR1 and CDR2 from the germline V gene are MGHRA and YSYEKL. Trimming removed 5 bases from V and 1 base from J; junction bases left unmatched: 10.

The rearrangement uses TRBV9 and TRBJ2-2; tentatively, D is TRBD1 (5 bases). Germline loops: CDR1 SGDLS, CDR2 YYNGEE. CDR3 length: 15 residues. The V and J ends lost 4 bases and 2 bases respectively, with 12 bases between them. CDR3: CASSSDDSNTGELFF. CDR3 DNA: TGTGCCAGCAGCTCAGACGACAGCAACACCGGGGAGCTGTTTTTT.

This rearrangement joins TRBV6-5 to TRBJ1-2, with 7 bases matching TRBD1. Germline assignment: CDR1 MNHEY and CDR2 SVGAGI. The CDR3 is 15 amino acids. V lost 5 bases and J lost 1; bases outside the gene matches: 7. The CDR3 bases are TGTGCCAGCAGTCCGCAGGACAGGCATAACTATGGCTACACCTTC. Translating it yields CASSPQDRHNYGYTF.

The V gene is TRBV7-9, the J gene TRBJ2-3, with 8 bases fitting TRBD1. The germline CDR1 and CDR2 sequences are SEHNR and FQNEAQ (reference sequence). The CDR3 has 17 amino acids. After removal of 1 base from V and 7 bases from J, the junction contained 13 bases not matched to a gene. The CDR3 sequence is CASSLGAPRGRGYTQYF. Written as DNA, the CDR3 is TGTGCCAGCAGCTTAGGGGCCCCCAGGGGGCGCGGGTATACGCAGTATTTT.

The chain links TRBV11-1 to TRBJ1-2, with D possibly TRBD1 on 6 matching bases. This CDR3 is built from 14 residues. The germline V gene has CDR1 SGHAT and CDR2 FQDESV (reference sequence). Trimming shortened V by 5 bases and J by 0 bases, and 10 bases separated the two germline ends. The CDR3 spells CASSRTAANYGYTF. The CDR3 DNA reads TGTGCCAGCAGCCGGACAGCTGCTAACTATGGCTACACCTTC.

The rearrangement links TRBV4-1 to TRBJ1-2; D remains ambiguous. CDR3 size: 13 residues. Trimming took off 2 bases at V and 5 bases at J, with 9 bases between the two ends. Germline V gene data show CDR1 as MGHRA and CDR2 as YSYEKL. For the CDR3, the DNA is TGCGCCAGCAGCCAACGGGGTGAATATGGCTACACCTTC. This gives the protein CASSQRGEYGYTF.

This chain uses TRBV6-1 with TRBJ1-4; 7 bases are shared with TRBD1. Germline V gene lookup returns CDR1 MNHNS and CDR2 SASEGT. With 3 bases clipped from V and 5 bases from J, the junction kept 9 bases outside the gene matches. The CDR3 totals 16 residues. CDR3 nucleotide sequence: TGTGCCAGCAGTGAGTACGGACAGGACACAAATGAAAAACTGTTTTTT. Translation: CASSEYGQDTNEKLFF.

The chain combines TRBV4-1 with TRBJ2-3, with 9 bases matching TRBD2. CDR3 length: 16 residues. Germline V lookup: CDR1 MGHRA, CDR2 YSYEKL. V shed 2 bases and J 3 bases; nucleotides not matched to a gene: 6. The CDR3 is CASSQSGLAETDTQYF. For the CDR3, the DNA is TGCGCCAGCAGCCAATCGGGACTAGCAGAGACAGATACGCAGTATTTT.

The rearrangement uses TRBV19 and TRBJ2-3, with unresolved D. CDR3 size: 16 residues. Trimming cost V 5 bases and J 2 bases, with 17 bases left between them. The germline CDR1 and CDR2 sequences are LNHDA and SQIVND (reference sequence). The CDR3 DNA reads TGTGCCAGTAGTTTCCATGACACCTTTCACACAGATACGCAGTATTTT. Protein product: CASSFHDTFHTDTQYF.

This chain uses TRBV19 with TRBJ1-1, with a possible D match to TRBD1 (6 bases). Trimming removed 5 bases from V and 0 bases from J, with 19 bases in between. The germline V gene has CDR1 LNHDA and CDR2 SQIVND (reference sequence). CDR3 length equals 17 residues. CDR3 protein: CASSLYLRGTLNTEAFF. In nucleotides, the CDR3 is TGTGCCAGTAGTCTCTACCTAAGGGGGACATTGAACACTGAAGCTTTCTTT.

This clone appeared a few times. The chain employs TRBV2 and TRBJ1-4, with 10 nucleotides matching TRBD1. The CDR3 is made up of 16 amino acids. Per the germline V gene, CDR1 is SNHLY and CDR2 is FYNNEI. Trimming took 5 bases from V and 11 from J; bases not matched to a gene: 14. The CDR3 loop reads CASSLFGTGVRWKLFF. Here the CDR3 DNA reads TGTGCCAGCAGTTTATTCGGGACAGGGGTGCGGTGGAAACTGTTTTTT.

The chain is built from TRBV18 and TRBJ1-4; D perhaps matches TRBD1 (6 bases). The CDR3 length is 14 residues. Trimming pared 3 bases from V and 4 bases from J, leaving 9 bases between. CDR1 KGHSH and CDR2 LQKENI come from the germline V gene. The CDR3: CASSPDRYNEKLFF. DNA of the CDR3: TGTGCCAGCTCACCCGACAGGTATAATGAAAAACTGTTTTTT. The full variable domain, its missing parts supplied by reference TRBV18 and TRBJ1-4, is NAGVMQNPRHLVRRRGQEARLRCSPMKGHSHVYWYRQLPEEGLKFMVYLQKENIIDESGMPKERFSAEFPKEGPSILRIQQVVRGDSAAYFCASSPDRYNEKLFFGSGTQLSVL.

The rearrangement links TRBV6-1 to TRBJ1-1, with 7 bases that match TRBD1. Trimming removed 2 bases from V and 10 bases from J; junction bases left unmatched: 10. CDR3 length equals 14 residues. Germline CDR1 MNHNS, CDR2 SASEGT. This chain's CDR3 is CASSEPGQAQPAFF. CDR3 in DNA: TGTGCCAGCAGTGAACCCGGACAGGCCCAGCCAGCTTTCTTT.

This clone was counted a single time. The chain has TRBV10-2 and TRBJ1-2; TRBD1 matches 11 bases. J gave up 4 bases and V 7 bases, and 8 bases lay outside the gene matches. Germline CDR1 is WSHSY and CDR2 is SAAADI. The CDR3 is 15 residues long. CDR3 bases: TGCGCCAGCATTGGGGGCGGGACAGGGGGCTATGGCTACACCTTC. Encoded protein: CASIGGGTGGYGYTF.

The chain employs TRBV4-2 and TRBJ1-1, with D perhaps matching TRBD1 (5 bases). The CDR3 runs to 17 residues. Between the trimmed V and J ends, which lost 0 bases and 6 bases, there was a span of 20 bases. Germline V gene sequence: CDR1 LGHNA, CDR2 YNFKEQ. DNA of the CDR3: TGTGCCAGCAGCCAAGATTACCTTGGGGCCTCGACTCCTGAAGCTTTCTTT. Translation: CASSQDYLGASTPEAFF.

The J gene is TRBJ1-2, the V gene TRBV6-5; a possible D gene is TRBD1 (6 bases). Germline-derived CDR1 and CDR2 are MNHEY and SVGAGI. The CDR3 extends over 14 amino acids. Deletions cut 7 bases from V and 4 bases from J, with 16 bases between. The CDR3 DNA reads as TGTGCCAGCAATTCATTACGGGACACCTATGGCTACACCTTC. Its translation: CASNSLRDTYGYTF.